This T cell receptor beta chain was retrieved from a study of OX40 agonist ivuxolimab in advanced cancers. In this sample, this clone turned up a few times. TCRdb's copy holds only in-frame clones and misses some; the assay was immunoSEQ multiplex PCR. This table holds tens of thousands of clones, about nine tenths found once. The ends were cut back, 6 bases at V and 4 bases at J, with 13 bases in the middle. Germline V gene data show CDR1 as SEHNR and CDR2 as FQNEAQ (reference sequence). This CDR3 is 13 amino acids long. The sequences come from CD4+ or CD8+ T cells sorted from blood, collected in a trial of the OX40 agonist ivuxolimab. The chain combines TRBV7-9 with TRBJ2-7; D might be TRBD1 (6 bases). The origin of this receptor is an adult with an advanced solid tumor such as melanoma, head and neck, liver or kidney cancer. The CDR3 DNA reads TGTGCCAGCAGTTCAGACAGGTTGTACGAGCAGTACTTC. Its translation is CASSSDRLYEQYF.